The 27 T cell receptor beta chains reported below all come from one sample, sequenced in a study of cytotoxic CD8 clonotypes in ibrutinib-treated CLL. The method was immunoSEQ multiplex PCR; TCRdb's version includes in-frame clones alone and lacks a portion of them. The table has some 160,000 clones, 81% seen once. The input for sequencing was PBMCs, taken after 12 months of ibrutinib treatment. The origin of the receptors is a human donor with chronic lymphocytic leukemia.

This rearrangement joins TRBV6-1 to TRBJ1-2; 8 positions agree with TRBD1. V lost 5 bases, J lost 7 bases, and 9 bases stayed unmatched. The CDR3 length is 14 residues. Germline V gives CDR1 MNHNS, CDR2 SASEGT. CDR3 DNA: TGTGCCAGCAGTTCCACAGGGGGGTTGGGTGGCTACACCTTC. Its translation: CASSSTGGLGGYTF.

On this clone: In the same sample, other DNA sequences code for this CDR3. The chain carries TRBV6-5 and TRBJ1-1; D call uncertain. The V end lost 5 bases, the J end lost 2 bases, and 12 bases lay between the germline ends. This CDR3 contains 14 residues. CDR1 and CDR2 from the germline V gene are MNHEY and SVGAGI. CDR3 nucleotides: TGTGCCAGCAGTCCTCGACGGGAAAACACTGAAGCTTTCTTT. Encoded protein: CASSPRRENTEAFF.

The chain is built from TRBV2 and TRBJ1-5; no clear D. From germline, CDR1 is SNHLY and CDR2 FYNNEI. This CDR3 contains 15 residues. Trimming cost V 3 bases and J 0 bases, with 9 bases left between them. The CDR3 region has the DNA TGTGCCAGCAGTGATGCGCTAGCTAGCAATCAGCCCCAGCATTTT. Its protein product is CASSDALASNQPQHF.

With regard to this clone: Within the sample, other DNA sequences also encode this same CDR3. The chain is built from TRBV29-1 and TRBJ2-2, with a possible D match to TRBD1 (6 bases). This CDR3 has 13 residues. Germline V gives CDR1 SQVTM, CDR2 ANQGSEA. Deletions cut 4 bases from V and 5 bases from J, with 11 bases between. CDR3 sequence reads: CSVGSQGTGELFF. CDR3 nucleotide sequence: TGCAGCGTTGGGTCCCAGGGGACCGGGGAGCTGTTTTTT.

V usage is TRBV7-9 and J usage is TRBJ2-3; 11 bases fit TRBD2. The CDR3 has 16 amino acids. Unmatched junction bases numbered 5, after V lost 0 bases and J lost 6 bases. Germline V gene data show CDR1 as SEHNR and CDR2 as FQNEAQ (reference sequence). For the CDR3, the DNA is TGTGCCAGCAGCTTAGCGAGCCTAGCGGGAGGTGATACGCAGTATTTT. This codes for CASSLASLAGGDTQYF.

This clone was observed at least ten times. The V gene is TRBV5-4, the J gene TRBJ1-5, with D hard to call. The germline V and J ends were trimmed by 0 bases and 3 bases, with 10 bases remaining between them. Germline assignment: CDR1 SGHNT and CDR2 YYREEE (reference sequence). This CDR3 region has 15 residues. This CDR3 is CASSLGGWANQPQHF. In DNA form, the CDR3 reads TGTGCCAGCAGCTTGGGCGGCTGGGCCAATCAGCCCCAGCATTTT.

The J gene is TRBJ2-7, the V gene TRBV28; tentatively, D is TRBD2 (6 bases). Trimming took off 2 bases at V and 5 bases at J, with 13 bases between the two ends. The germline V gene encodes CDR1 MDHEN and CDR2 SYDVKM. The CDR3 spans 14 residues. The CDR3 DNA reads TGTGCCAGCAGTTTAGGTACTAGCTTGAACGAGCAGTACTTC. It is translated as CASSLGTSLNEQYF.

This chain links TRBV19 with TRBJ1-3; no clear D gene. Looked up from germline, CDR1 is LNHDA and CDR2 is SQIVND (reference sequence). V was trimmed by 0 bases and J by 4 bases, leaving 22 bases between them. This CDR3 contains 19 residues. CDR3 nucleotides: TGTGCCAGTAGTATAGATTCAACGAAAGCAAATCCCGCCGGAAACACCATATATTTT. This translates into CASSIDSTKANPAGNTIYF.

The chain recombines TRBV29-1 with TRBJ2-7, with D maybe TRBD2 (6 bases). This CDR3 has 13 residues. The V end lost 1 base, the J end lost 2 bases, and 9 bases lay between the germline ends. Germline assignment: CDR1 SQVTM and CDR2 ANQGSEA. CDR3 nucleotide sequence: TGCAGCGTTGAAGGGGGGGAACCCTACGAGCAGTACTTC. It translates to CSVEGGEPYEQYF.

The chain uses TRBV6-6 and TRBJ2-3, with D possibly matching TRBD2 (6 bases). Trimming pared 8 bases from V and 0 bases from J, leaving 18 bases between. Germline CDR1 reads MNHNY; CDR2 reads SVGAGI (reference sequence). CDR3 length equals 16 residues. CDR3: CASPPGTGPSTDTQYF. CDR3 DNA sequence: TGTGCCAGCCCCCCGGGGACTGGACCTAGCACAGATACGCAGTATTTT.

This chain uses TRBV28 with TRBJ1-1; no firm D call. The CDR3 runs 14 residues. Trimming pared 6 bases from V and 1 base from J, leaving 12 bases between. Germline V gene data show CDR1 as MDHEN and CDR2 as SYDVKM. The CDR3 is CASSPRRANTEAFF. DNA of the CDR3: TGTGCCAGCAGCCCTCGAAGGGCGAACACTGAAGCTTTCTTT.

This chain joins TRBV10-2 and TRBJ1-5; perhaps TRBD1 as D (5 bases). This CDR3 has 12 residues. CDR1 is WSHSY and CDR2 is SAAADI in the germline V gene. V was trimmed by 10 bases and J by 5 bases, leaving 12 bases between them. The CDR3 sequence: CATRDPYQPQHF. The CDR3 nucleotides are TGCGCCACCAGGGACCCCTATCAGCCCCAGCATTTT.

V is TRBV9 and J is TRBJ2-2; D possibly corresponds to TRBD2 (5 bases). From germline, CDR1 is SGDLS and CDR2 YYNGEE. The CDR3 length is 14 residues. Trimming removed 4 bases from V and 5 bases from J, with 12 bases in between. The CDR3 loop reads CASSFTGKTGELFF. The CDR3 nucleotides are TGTGCCAGCAGCTTCACCGGGAAAACCGGGGAGCTGTTTTTT. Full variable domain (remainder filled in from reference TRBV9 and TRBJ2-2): DSGVTQTPKHLITATGQRVTLRCSPRSGDLSVYWYQQSLDQGLQFLIQYYNGEERAKGNILERFSAQQFPDLHSELNLSSLELGDSALYFCASSFTGKTGELFFGEGSRLTVL.

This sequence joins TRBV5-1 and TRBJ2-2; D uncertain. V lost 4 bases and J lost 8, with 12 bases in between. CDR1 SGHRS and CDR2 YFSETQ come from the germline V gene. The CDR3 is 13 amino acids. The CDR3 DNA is TGCGCCAGCAGCCCAAAACGGTTGGGGGAGCTGTTTTTT. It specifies CASSPKRLGELFF.

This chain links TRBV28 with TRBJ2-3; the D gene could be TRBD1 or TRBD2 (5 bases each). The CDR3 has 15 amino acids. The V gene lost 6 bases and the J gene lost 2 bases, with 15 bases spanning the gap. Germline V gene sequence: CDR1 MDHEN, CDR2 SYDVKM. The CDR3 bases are TGTGCCAGCAGGGTAACAAGGGACGTCACAGATACGCAGTATTTT. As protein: CASRVTRDVTDTQYF.

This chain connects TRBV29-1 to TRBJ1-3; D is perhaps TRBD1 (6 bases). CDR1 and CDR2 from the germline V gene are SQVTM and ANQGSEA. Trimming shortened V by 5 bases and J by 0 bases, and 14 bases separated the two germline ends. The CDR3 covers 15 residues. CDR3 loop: CSVLTGFSSGNTIYF. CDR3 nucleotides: TGCAGCGTTCTCACAGGGTTTAGCTCTGGAAACACCATATATTTT.

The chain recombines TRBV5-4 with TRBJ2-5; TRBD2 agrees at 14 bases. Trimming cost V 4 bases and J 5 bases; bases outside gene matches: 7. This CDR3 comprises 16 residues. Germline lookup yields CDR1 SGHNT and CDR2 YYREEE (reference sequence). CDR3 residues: CASSPGTSGGGETQYF. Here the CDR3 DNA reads TGTGCCAGCAGCCCCGGGACTAGCGGGGGCGGGGAGACCCAGTACTTC. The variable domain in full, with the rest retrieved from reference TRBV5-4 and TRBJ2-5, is ETGVTQSPTHLIKTRGQQVTLRCSSQSGHNTVSWYQQALGQGPQFIFQYYREEENGRGNFPPRFSGLQFPNYSSELNVNALELDDSALYLCASSPGTSGGGETQYFGPGTRLLVL.

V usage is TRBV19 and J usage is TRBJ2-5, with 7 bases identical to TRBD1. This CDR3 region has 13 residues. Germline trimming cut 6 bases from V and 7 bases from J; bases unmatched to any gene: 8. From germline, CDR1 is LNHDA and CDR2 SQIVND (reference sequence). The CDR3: CASSSRQGGTQYF. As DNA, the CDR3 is TGTGCCAGTAGCAGCCGACAGGGTGGGACCCAGTACTTC.

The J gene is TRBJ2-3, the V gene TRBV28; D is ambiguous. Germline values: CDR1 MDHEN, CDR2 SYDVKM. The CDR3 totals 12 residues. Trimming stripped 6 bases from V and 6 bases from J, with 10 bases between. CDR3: CASSPPIDTQYF. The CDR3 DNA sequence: TGTGCCAGCAGCCCACCCATTGATACGCAGTATTTT.

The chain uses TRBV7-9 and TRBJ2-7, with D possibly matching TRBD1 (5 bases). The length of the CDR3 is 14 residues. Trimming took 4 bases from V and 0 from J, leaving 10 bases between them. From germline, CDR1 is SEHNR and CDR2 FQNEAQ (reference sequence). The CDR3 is CASSSRTSSYEQYF. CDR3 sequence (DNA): TGTGCCAGCAGCTCCCGGACAAGCTCCTACGAGCAGTACTTC.

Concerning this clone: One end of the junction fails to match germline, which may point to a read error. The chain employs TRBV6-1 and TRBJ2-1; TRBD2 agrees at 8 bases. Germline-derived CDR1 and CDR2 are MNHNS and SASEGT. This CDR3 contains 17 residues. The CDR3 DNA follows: TGTGCCAGCAGCGAAGCGGTTGGTCTAGCGGGCAAAAATGAGCAGTTCTTC. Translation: CASSEAVGLAGKNEQFF.

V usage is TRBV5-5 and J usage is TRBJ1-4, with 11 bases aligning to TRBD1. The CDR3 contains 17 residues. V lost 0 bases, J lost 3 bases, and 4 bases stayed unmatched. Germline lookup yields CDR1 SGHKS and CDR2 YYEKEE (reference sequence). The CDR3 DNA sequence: TGTGCCAGCAGCTTGGTGGGACAGGGGGGTTCTAATGAAAAACTGTTTTTT. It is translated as CASSLVGQGGSNEKLFF.

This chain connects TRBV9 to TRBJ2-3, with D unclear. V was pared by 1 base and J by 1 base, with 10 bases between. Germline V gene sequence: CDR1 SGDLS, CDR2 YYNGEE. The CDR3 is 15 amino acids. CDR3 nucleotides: TGTGCCAGCAGCGTATCCTGGACCGGCACAGATACGCAGTATTTT. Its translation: CASSVSWTGTDTQYF.

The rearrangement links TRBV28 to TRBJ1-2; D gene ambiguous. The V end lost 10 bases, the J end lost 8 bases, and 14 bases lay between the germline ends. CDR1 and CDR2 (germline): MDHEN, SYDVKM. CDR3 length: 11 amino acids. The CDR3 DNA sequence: TGTGCCACCACGGTTGGGGTAGGCTACACCTTC. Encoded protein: CATTVGVGYTF.

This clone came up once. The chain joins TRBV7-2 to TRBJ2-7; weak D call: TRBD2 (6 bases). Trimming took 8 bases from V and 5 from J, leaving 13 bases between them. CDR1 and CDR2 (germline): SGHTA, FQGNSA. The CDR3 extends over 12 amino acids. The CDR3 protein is CASAAGSDEQYF. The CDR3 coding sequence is TGTGCCAGCGCCGCGGGGAGTGACGAGCAGTACTTC.

The DNA of the CDR3 is TGTGCCAGCAGCTCCGGGACTAACTATGGCTACACCTTC. Protein product: CASSSGTNYGYTF. The V call is TRBV5-6, the J call TRBJ1-2, with D uncertain. The germline CDR1 and CDR2 sequences are SGHDT and YYEEEE. The CDR3 is 13 residues long. Trimming took 3 bases from V and 0 from J, leaving 6 bases between them.

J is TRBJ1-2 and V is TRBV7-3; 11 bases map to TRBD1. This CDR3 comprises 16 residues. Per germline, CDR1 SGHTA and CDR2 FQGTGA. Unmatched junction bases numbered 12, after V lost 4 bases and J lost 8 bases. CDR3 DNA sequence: TGTGCCAGCAGCTCACTTTTGGGACAGGGGGTTAAAGGCTACACCTTC. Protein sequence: CASSSLLGQGVKGYTF.